Listed here is a single T cell receptor (beta chain). What it recognizes is unknown. These data come from a study of OX40 agonist ivuxolimab in advanced cancers. Across the whole study: All patients had ivuxolimab intravenously every 2 weeks at 0.01 to 10 mg/kg. Dose-escalation patients' cancers were hepatocellular carcinoma, melanoma, renal cell or head and neck cancer. Overall study results and limits: Clonal expansion among partial responders at 0.1-3.0 mg/kg ranked near the lowest. On average, a greater number of expanded clones characterised CD8+ T cells relative to CD4+.

V dropped 3 bases and J dropped 9 bases, with 11 bases sitting between them. The CDR3 consists of 12 residues. Germline V lookup: CDR1 MNHEY, CDR2 SMNVEV (reference sequence). The protocol was immunoSEQ multiplex PCR, while the TCRdb copy is restricted to in-frame clones and leaves out a portion. The repertoire holds approximately 67,000 clones, with 80% as singletons. Sequencing used CD4+ or CD8+ T cells sorted from blood, obtained in a trial of the OX40 agonist ivuxolimab. This chain links TRBV27 with TRBJ1-2; maybe TRBD1 (5 bases). This TCR came from an adult with an advanced solid tumor such as melanoma, head and neck, liver or kidney cancer. The CDR3 DNA follows: TGTGCCAGCAGTTTGGGGGGGGTGAGCTACACCTTC. Translation gives CASSLGGVSYTF.